The rows below give T cell receptor beta chains drawn from one sample of a study of T cells in Graves' hyperthyroidism and ophthalmopathy. One entry per CDR3 protein, called by TCRdb with MiXCR from the multiplex PCR reads. The data hold about 540,000 distinct CDR3 sequences, with around 46% observed a single time. Sequencing input: peripheral blood or thyroid tissue (not recorded which). The receptors stem from a woman between 18 and 29 years old with Graves' hyperthyroidism. Both conserved end residues are part of each CDR3. A D gene is named only where the DNA matches it firmly. Clone sizes are given selectively: once, few, many, or a class where the clone is expanded.

- | TRBJ2-2 | TRBD2 | TRBV10-3 | CADRDYPFEPTGELFF | TGTGCCGACCGGGACTATCCCTTCGAACCTACCGGGGAGCTGTTTTTT
- | TRBJ2-7 | - | TRBV15 | CARTGRAEQYF | TGTGCTAGAACAGGGAGAGCCGAGCAGTACTTC
many | TRBJ2-7 | TRBD1 | TRBV12-3/TRBV12-4 | CASRSPGQTYEQYF | TGTGCCAGCAGATCCCCGGGACAGACCTACGAGCAGTACTTC
many | TRBJ1-1 | TRBD1 | TRBV4-2 | CASSQDPGQGTEAFF | TGTGCCAGCAGCCAAGACCCGGGACAGGGCACTGAAGCTTTCTTT
- | TRBJ2-7 | - | TRBV27 | CASINPLTYEQYF | TGTGCCAGCATTAATCCCTTAACCTACGAGCAGTACTTC
many | TRBJ2-7 | - | TRBV5-8 | CASSSIKGYHEQYF | TGTGCCAGCAGCTCTATCAAGGGGTACCACGAGCAGTACTTC
once | TRBJ1-5 | - | TRBV24-1 | CATSASPGVHQPQHF | TGTGCCACCAGTGCTAGTCCAGGAGTCCATCAGCCCCAGCATTTT
- | TRBJ2-2 | - | TRBV12-3/TRBV12-4 | CASSSQGFGGELFF | TGTGCCAGCAGCTCCCAGGGTTTTGGCGGGGAGCTGTTTTTT
many | TRBJ1-1 | TRBD1 | TRBV5-1 | CASSLAGGQGSAFF | TGCGCCAGCAGCTTGGCCGGGGGACAGGGTTCTGCTTTCTTT
- | TRBJ1-2 | - | TRBV25-1 | CASSAYDRGYTF | TGTGCCAGCAGTGCTTATGACAGAGGCTACACCTTC
many | TRBJ2-7 | TRBD2 | TRBV5-1 | CASSLIASGNGNSYEQYF | TGCGCCAGCAGCTTGATCGCTAGCGGGAATGGTAATTCCTACGAGCAGTACTTC
few | TRBJ2-3 | TRBD2 | TRBV11-2 | CASSPWPLAGGPIRTDTQYF | TGTGCCAGCAGCCCATGGCCCCTAGCGGGAGGGCCAATTAGAACAGATACGCAGTATTTT
many | TRBJ1-1 | - | TRBV19 | CASSIDRANTEAFF | TGTGCCAGTAGTATCGACCGGGCGAACACTGAAGCTTTCTTT
- | TRBJ1-1 | - | TRBV6-2/TRBV6-3 | CASSYYGFGNTEAFF | TGTGCCAGCAGTTACTACGGGTTCGGGAACACTGAAGCTTTCTTT
few | TRBJ2-7 | TRBD2 | TRBV20-1 | CSGQAGGSYEQYF | TGCAGTGGGCAAGCGGGAGGGTCCTACGAGCAGTACTTC
many | TRBJ2-2 | - | TRBV29-1 | CSFCLGGTGNTGELFF | TGCAGCTTTTGCCTTGGGGGGACGGGAAACACCGGGGAGCTGTTTTTT
few | TRBJ2-5 | - | TRBV7-1 | CASSSDLQETQYF | TGTGCCAGCAGCTCCGACCTACAAGAGACCCAGTACTTC